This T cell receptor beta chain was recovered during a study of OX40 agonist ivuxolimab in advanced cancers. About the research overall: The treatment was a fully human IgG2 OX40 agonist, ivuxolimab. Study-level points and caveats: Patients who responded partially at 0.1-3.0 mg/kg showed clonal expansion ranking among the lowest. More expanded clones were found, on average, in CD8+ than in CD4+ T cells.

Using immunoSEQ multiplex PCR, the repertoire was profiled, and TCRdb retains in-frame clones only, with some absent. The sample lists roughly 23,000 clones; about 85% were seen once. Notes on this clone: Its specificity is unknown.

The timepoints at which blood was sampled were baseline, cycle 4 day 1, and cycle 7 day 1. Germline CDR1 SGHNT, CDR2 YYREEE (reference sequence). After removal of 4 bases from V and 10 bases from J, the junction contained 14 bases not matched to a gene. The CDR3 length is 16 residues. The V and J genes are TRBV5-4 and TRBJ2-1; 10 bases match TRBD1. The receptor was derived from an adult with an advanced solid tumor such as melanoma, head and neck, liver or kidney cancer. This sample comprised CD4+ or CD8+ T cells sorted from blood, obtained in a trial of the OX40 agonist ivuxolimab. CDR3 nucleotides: TGTGCCAGCAGCCTCGACCGGGACAGGGGATCAGGGGAGCAGTTCTTC. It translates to CASSLDRDRGSGEQFF.